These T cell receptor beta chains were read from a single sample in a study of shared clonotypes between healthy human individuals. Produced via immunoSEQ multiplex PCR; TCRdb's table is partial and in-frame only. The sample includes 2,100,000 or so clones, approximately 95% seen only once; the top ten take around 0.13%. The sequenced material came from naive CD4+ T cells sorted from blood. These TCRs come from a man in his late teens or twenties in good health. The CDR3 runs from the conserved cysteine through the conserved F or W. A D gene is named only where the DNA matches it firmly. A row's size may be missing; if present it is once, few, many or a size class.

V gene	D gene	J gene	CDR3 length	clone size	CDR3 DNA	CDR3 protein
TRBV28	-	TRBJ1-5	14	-	TGTGCCAGCAGTTTGTTCAGGGACCCTCAGCCCCAGCATTTT	CASSLFRDPQPQHF
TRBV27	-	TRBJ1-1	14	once	TGTGCCAGCAGATTTAACGGGGGGGGCACTGAAGCTTTCTTT	CASRFNGGGTEAFF
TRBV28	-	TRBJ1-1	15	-	TGTGCCAGCAGTTTCATCGCAGCGAGGAACACTGAAGCTTTCTTT	CASSFIAARNTEAFF
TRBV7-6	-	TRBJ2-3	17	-	TGTGCCAGCAGCTTAGTCCAGGGTCCCCCTCCCACAGATACGCAGTATTTT	CASSLVQGPPPTDTQYF
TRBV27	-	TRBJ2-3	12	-	TGTGCCAGCAGTTTTAGCACAGATACGCAGTATTTT	CASSFSTDTQYF
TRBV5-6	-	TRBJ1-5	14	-	TGTGCCAGCAGCGCCGGACAGTACAATCAGCCCCAGCATTTT	CASSAGQYNQPQHF
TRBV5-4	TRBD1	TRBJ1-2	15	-	TGTGCCAGCAGCGGGACAGGAGCTCGGGGATATGGCTACACCTTC	CASSGTGARGYGYTF
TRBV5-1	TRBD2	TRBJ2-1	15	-	TGCGCCAGCAGCTATTTAGCGGGAGGAACGGGGGAGCAGTTCTTC	CASSYLAGGTGEQFF
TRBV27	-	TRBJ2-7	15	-	TGTGCCAGCAGTCCTACCCAGACAGGATCCTACGAGCAGTACTTC	CASSPTQTGSYEQYF
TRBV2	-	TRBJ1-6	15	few	TGTGCCAGCAGTGGAGCAAAGAACAGGATTTCACCCCTCCACTTT	CASSGAKNRISPLHF
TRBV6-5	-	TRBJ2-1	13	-	TGTGCCAGCAGTTACGACGGCAACAATGAGCAGTTCTTC	CASSYDGNNEQFF
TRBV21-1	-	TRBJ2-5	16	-	TGTGCCAGCAAGCTTATTTTAAGGAAGCAAGAAGGGACCCAGTACTTC	CASKLILRKQEGTQYF
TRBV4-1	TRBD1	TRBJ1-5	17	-	TGCGCCAGCAGCGAAGTAACCGGGACAGGAGGGAATCAGCCCCAGCATTTT	CASSEVTGTGGNQPQHF
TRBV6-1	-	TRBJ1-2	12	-	TGTGCCAGCAGTCCTTCAGGCTATGGCTACACCTTC	CASSPSGYGYTF
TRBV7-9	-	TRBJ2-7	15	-	TGTGCCAGCAGCTCGGTTAATAGCGGTGCTTACGAGCAGTACTTC	CASSSVNSGAYEQYF
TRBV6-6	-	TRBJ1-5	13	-	TGTGCCAGCTCCCGGGAAAAACTGCAGCCCCAGCATTTT	CASSREKLQPQHF
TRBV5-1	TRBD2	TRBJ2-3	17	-	TGCGCCAGCAGCTTGGCCTTTAGCGGGAGCCGCACAGATACGCAGTATTTT	CASSLAFSGSRTDTQYF
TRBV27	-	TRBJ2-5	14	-	TGTGCCAGCAGTTGGACTAGCAGGGGGGAGACCCAGTACTTC	CASSWTSRGETQYF
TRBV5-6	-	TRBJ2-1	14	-	TGTGCCAGCAGCTTGGCCAGGGGACACAATGAGCAGTTCTTC	CASSLARGHNEQFF
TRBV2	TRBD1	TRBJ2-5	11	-	TGTGCCAGCACAGGGGGCGAGACCCAGTACTTC	CASTGGETQYF
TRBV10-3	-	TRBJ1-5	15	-	TGTGCCATCAGTGAAGGCCGTTCGGGGGATCAGCCCCAGCATTTT	CAISEGRSGDQPQHF
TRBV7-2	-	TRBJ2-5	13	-	TGTGCCAGCAGCTTAAGACAAGCGGAGACCCAGTACTTC	CASSLRQAETQYF
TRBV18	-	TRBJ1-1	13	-	TGTGCCAGCTCACCCTATAGGACGTTTGAAGCTTTCTTT	CASSPYRTFEAFF
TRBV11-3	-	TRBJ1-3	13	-	TGTGCCAGCAGCTTAGGGCCTGGAAACACCATATATTTT	CASSLGPGNTIYF
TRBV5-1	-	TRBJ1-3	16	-	TGCGCCAGCAGCGATTCAGGGAACCCCTCTGGAAACACCATATATTTT	CASSDSGNPSGNTIYF
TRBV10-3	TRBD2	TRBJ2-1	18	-	TGTGCCATCAGTGAATTAGGGACTAGCGGTCCCTCCTACAATGAGCAGTTCTTC	CAISELGTSGPSYNEQFF
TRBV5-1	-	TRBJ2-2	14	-	TGCGCCAGCAGCTTGGATGGGCAGGGCGGGGAGCTGTTTTTT	CASSLDGQGGELFF
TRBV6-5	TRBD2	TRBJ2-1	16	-	TGTGCCAGCAGTTACTCGGGACTAGCGGGGATCAATGAGCAGTTCTTC	CASSYSGLAGINEQFF